Listed below are T cell receptor beta chains from one sample, sequenced in a study of T cells in localized non-small cell lung cancer. Only in-frame clones appear in the TCRdb table, and some are missing; sequencing was by immunoSEQ multiplex PCR. The data contain around 25,000 clones, 80% to 95% of them singletons. The sample here was peripheral blood, taken before any cancer treatment. These receptors were taken from a man aged 35 to 70 with stage III squamous cell lung carcinoma. The CDR3 runs from the conserved cysteine through the conserved F or W. Clone size is given for some rows only: seen once, a few or many times, or a class if the clone is expanded.

size	V	J	CDR3
few	TRBV30	TRBJ2-6	CAWSDPRGSSIRSGANVLTF
NA	TRBV5-1	TRBJ2-1	CASSSSGGVYNEQFF
NA	TRBV9	TRBJ1-1	CASSIGQTMNTEAFF
NA	TRBV21-1	TRBJ2-3	CASSKPRGTSTDTQYF
NA	TRBV9	TRBJ1-1	CASSVGPGQGITEAFF
once	TRBV5-6	TRBJ2-2	CASSGIRGQDTGELFF
NA	TRBV18	TRBJ2-6	CASSPLAVLEGANVLTF
NA	TRBV5-1	TRBJ2-1	CASSLGTSAGSYNEQFF
NA	TRBV23-1	TRBJ1-4	CASSLGHGQATNEKLFF
NA	TRBV7-2	TRBJ1-2	CASSLPGRDGYTF
NA	TRBV18	TRBJ2-7	CASSPSGATGTPDSKLYEQYF
NA	TRBV27	TRBJ2-1	CASSSPGLGGNEQFF
NA	TRBV6-5	TRBJ1-2	CASSYSRRGANYGYTF
NA	TRBV5-1	TRBJ1-5	CASSLDPNQPQHF